The clone carrying this T cell receptor (beta chain) was observed a handful of times. Its target is unknown. Drawing of peripheral blood yielded 7.5 to 10 milliliters from each donor. RNA extraction gave at least 6 micrograms of total RNA per sample. The data are from a study of blood T cells in healthy people across ages. Points from the study as a whole: Diversity figures derived from one million T cells were judged to underestimate the true value.

This CDR3 spans 15 amino acids. CDR1 and CDR2 from the germline V gene are MRHNA and SNTAGT. Next came a second PCR, run for about 7 to 12 cycles, which used a sample-barcoded 5' primer along with a J-beta primer mix. TCRdb used MiXCR to reprocess the 5' RACE reads, holding one entry per CDR3 protein. The sample contains 750,000 or so distinct CDR3 sequences, 20% to 30% of which appear only once. These records were also assigned to another study, of T cells of mothers and their children. From that paper: For each mother, over 8 million TCR beta CDR3 reads were obtained, and for each child, around 3.1 million.

Sample: blood. The chain carries TRBV6-4 and TRBJ2-5; 11 nucleotides align to TRBD2. With the DNA end fitting TRBJ2-1 better, the J assignment may be wrong. The origin of this receptor is a boy aged 5-17 years in good health. CDR3 residues: CASSELAGERDEQFF. The CDR3 DNA reads TGTGCCAGCAGCGAACTAGCGGGAGAAAGGGATGAGCAGTTCTTC.